Presented here are 27 T cell receptor beta chains from one specimen sequenced in a study of CD8 T cells in Susac syndrome. RNA, at about 0.45 to 1 ug, was reverse transcribed with random hexamers. One entry per CDR3 protein results from TCRdb running MiXCR on the immunoSEQ multiplex PCR reads. The table shows more than 80,000 distinct CDR3 sequences, with approximately 93% occurring only once. The sample consisted of CD8+ T cells from PBMCs. The receptor set was obtained from a human donor with Susac syndrome.

The chain joins TRBV7-9 to TRBJ1-4; D remains ambiguous. CDR1 and CDR2 (germline): SEHNR, FQNEAQ (reference sequence). V lost 5 bases and J lost 8, with 15 bases in between. The length of the CDR3 is 14 residues. The CDR3 nucleotides are TGTGCCAGCAGCCCCAGACCCCCGGAGGAAAAACTGTTTTTT. This encodes CASSPRPPEEKLFF.

This chain joins TRBV6-5 and TRBJ2-3; 8 bases align to TRBD1. The length of the CDR3 is 15 residues. J was trimmed by 2 bases and V by 4 bases; bases with no gene match: 5. CDR1 and CDR2 (germline): MNHEY, SVGAGI. The CDR3 spells CASSSQGADTDTQYF. In DNA form, the CDR3 reads TGTGCCAGCAGTTCCCAGGGGGCAGACACAGATACGCAGTATTTT.

V and J are TRBV2 and TRBJ1-2, with 7 bases matching TRBD1. The CDR3 sequence is 15 residues long. The germline CDR1 and CDR2 sequences are SNHLY and FYNNEI. Losses at the gene ends were 4 bases for V and 4 bases for J; bases not matched to a gene: 9. CDR3 DNA sequence: TGTGCCAGCAGTGGAAGGGGGACAGCCAGCTATGGCTACACCTTC. Translating gives CASSGRGTASYGYTF.

The chain links TRBV5-1 to TRBJ2-5, with a possible D match to TRBD1 (7 bases). This CDR3 region has 15 residues. V was cut by 0 bases and J by 5 bases, with 14 bases left in between. CDR1 is SGHRS and CDR2 is YFSETQ in the germline V gene. In DNA, the CDR3 is TGCGCCAGCAGCTTGGGGGACTCCAGGGGGGAGACCCAGTACTTC. It is translated as CASSLGDSRGETQYF.

This chain connects TRBV12-3 or TRBV12-4 to TRBJ2-3, with unresolved D. Trimming stripped 1 base from V and 1 base from J, with 9 bases between. The CDR3 runs 15 residues. The chain's CDR3 is CASSLGLRRTDTQYF. CDR3 bases: TGTGCCAGCAGTTTAGGTTTACGGCGCACAGATACGCAGTATTTT.

CDR3 coding DNA: TGCAGTGCTAGAGAGACAACGGGGGGGCCCGACCATACGCAGTATTTT. Its translation is CSARETTGGPDHTQYF. The rearrangement uses TRBV20-1 and TRBJ2-3; 8 bases are shared with TRBD2. From germline, CDR1 is DFQATT and CDR2 SNEGSKA (reference sequence). The length of the CDR3 is 16 residues. The V segment lost 0 bases and the J segment 7 bases; nucleotides outside the gene matches: 12.

The V gene is TRBV27, the J gene TRBJ1-1; 8 bases agree with TRBD1. This CDR3 is built from 14 residues. Germline V gene data show CDR1 as MNHEY and CDR2 as SMNVEV (reference sequence). Germline trimming cut 5 bases from V and 8 bases from J; bases unmatched to any gene: 10. CDR3 amino acids: CASSILMAGGEAFF. Written as DNA, the CDR3 is TGTGCCAGCAGTATATTAATGGCAGGGGGCGAAGCTTTCTTT.

This rearrangement joins TRBV7-9 to TRBJ2-7; possibly TRBD2 for D (6 bases). Trimming took 5 bases from V and 7 from J, leaving 21 bases between them. CDR3 size: 15 residues. In germline, CDR1 is SEHNR, CDR2 FQNEAQ (reference sequence). The CDR3 loop is CASSPRGGGAQEQYF. In DNA, the CDR3 is TGTGCCAGCAGCCCGCGGGGTGGAGGGGCCCAGGAGCAGTACTTC. The whole variable domain, filled in from reference TRBV7-9 and TRBJ2-7, reads DTGVSQNPRHKITKRGQNVTFRCDPISEHNRLYWYRQTLGQGPEFLTYFQNEAQLEKSRLLSDRFSAERPKGSFSTLEIQRTEQGDSAMYLCASSPRGGGAQEQYFGPGTRLTVT.

This rearrangement joins TRBV5-1 to TRBJ2-3; TRBD1 aligns across 9 bases. The length of the CDR3 is 14 residues. V was pared by 4 bases and J by 4 bases, with 4 bases of the junction left unmatched. Germline V CDR1 and CDR2: SGHRS, YFSETQ. The CDR3 here is CASSTGQGADTQYF. For the CDR3, the DNA is TGCGCCAGCAGCACGGGACAGGGCGCAGATACGCAGTATTTT.

This chain connects TRBV5-1 to TRBJ1-1; no clear D. Germline assignment: CDR1 SGHRS and CDR2 YFSETQ. The length of the CDR3 is 14 residues. V lost 4 bases and J 0 bases, leaving 10 bases between the germline ends. CDR3 sequence (DNA): TGCGCCAGCAGCCGAGGTGGTATGAACACTGAAGCTTTCTTT. Translating it yields CASSRGGMNTEAFF.

The chain employs TRBV4-3 and TRBJ2-7; no reliable D call. The germline CDR1 and CDR2 sequences are LGHNA and YSLEER. The CDR3 totals 14 residues. Deletions cut 4 bases from V and 3 bases from J, with 13 bases between. CDR3 amino acids: CASSPDGMGYEQYF. The CDR3 region has the DNA TGCGCCAGCAGCCCAGATGGGATGGGCTACGAGCAGTACTTC.

This chain uses TRBV5-1 with TRBJ2-5, with 7 bases aligning to TRBD2. Per germline, CDR1 SGHRS and CDR2 YFSETQ. J lost 3 bases, V lost 4 bases, and 9 bases had no gene match. CDR3 length: 15 residues. CDR3 region: CASSPRTSREETQYF. The CDR3 DNA sequence: TGCGCCAGCAGCCCGCGGACTAGTAGAGAAGAGACCCAGTACTTC.

The chain's CDR3 is CASSGRVGETQYF. The CDR3 DNA reads TGTGCCAGCAGTGGGAGGGTTGGAGAGACCCAGTACTTC. The chain uses TRBV27 and TRBJ2-5, with TRBD2 matching 7 bases. CDR3 length: 13 residues. Germline V gene sequence: CDR1 MNHEY, CDR2 SMNVEV (reference sequence). The V segment lost 5 bases and the J segment 4 bases; nucleotides outside the gene matches: 4.

The chain uses TRBV12-3 or TRBV12-4 and TRBJ1-2; D gene unclear. The V gene lost 5 bases and the J gene lost 8 bases, with 15 bases spanning the gap. The CDR3 runs 13 residues. The CDR3 DNA is TGTGCCAGCAGTCTCCAGGTGGGTGAAGGCTACACCTTC. Its protein product is CASSLQVGEGYTF.

This clonotype was picked up one time. This chain uses TRBV12-3 or TRBV12-4 with TRBJ2-5; D is perhaps TRBD1 (5 bases). Trimming took off 3 bases at V and 4 bases at J, with 9 bases between the two ends. This CDR3 has 13 amino acids. The CDR3 nucleotides are TGTGCCAGCAGTTTTGGGGCCGGAGAGACCCAGTACTTC. Translated: CASSFGAGETQYF.

The CDR3 region has the DNA TGTGCCAGCAGCGTGACGGGGGATAATCAGCCCCAGCATTTT. Its protein is CASSVTGDNQPQHF. This chain links TRBV9 with TRBJ1-5, with a tentative D call TRBD1 (5 bases). CDR3 length equals 14 residues. In germline, CDR1 is SGDLS, CDR2 YYNGEE. Trimming removed 2 bases from V and 4 bases from J, with 10 bases in between.

V gene TRBV12-3 or TRBV12-4 combines with J gene TRBJ2-1; D gene ambiguous. The V gene lost 6 bases and the J gene lost 5 bases, with 5 bases spanning the gap. This CDR3 comprises 11 residues. The CDR3 spells CASRRHNEQFF. The CDR3 coding sequence is TGTGCCAGCAGACGACACAATGAGCAGTTCTTC.

This chain joins TRBV27 and TRBJ2-1; no definite D call. V was shortened by 8 bases and J by 3 bases, with 14 bases between the two germline ends. The CDR3 has 14 residues. CDR1 and CDR2 from the germline V gene are MNHEY and SMNVEV (reference sequence). CDR3 protein: CASCAGDNYNEQFF. In DNA form, the CDR3 reads TGTGCCAGCTGTGCCGGAGACAACTACAATGAGCAGTTCTTC.

The chain combines TRBV5-4 with TRBJ1-1, with D possibly matching TRBD1 (5 bases). The CDR3 has 15 amino acids. The germline gives CDR1 SGHNT, CDR2 YYREEE (reference sequence). The germline V and J ends were trimmed by 3 bases and 0 bases, with 12 bases remaining between them. DNA for the CDR3: TGTGCCAGCAGCTCACGGGGGGTCTTGAACACTGAAGCTTTCTTT. Its translation: CASSSRGVLNTEAFF.

This chain connects TRBV9 to TRBJ1-1; D is ambiguous. Looked up from germline, CDR1 is SGDLS and CDR2 is YYNGEE. This CDR3 spans 13 amino acids. V lost 6 bases to trimming and J lost 4 bases, with 13 bases between them. CDR3 in amino acids: CASNVGGGTEAFF. CDR3 in DNA: TGTGCCAGCAACGTCGGAGGAGGCACTGAAGCTTTCTTT. The full variable domain, rest sourced from reference TRBV9 and TRBJ1-1, is DSGVTQTPKHLITATGQRVTLRCSPRSGDLSVYWYQQSLDQGLQFLIQYYNGEERAKGNILERFSAQQFPDLHSELNLSSLELGDSALYFCASNVGGGTEAFFGQGTRLTVV.

The CDR3 DNA sequence: TGCAGTGCTTATGACAATATTCCGTACTTC. Its protein is CSAYDNIPYF. This chain connects TRBV20-1 to TRBJ2-7; D unresolved. This CDR3 is built from 10 residues. V was clipped by 5 bases and J by 12 bases, with 14 bases between them. The V gene's germline CDR1 is DFQATT and CDR2 SNEGSKA (reference sequence).

V is TRBV7-9 and J is TRBJ1-2; D is unclear. The length of the CDR3 is 15 residues. Trimming pared 0 bases from V and 2 bases from J, leaving 10 bases between. Germline CDR1 and CDR2: SEHNR and FQNEAQ (reference sequence). CDR3 coding DNA: TGTGCCAGCAGCTTAGCAGGGAACCTAAACTATGGCTACACCTTC. This translates into CASSLAGNLNYGYTF.

V gene TRBV13 combines with J gene TRBJ2-5, with D uncertain. V was clipped by 0 bases and J by 0 bases, with 5 bases between them. This CDR3 is built from 14 residues. The germline gives CDR1 PRHDT, CDR2 FYEKMQ (reference sequence). CDR3 sequence: CASSLGANQETQYF. CDR3 bases: TGTGCCAGCAGCTTAGGGGCCAACCAAGAGACCCAGTACTTC.

The chain employs TRBV15 and TRBJ2-2; D remains unclear. V was cut by 0 bases and J by 6 bases, with 14 bases left in between. The V gene's germline CDR1 is LNHNV and CDR2 YYDKDF (reference sequence). This CDR3 region has 16 residues. The chain's CDR3 is CATSRDLLNPPGELFF. The CDR3 coding sequence is TGTGCCACCAGCAGAGATCTGTTAAATCCCCCCGGGGAGCTGTTTTTT.

In nucleotides, the CDR3 is TGTGCCAGCAGCGGACAGGGGGCCGGGGAAGCTTTCTTT. Translation gives CASSGQGAGEAFF. This chain links TRBV9 with TRBJ1-1, with 10 bases lining up with TRBD1. V trimming: 3 bases; J trimming: 8 bases; junction bases outside the gene matches: 4. This CDR3 comprises 13 residues. Germline lookup yields CDR1 SGDLS and CDR2 YYNGEE.

V usage is TRBV6-4 and J usage is TRBJ2-3; 10 nucleotides match TRBD2. With V trimmed by 3 bases and J by 5 bases, 11 bases remained unmatched. From germline, CDR1 is MRHNA and CDR2 SNTAGT. The CDR3 spans 17 residues. The CDR3 here is CASSEIAAGGTLDTQYF. Written as DNA, the CDR3 is TGTGCCAGCAGTGAAATCGCAGCGGGGGGGACTCTAGATACGCAGTATTTT.

In its sample, this clonotype was seen once. The V and J genes are TRBV6-2 or TRBV6-3 and TRBJ2-5; 9 positions match TRBD1. This CDR3 contains 17 residues. J lost 2 bases, V lost 8 bases, and 15 bases had no gene match. Germline V gene data show CDR1 as MNHEY and CDR2 as SVGEGT. CDR3 nucleotide sequence: TGTGCCAGCGCCTCCGGGACAGGGACATTAGGGCAAGAGACCCAGTACTTC. Translated, it gives CASASGTGTLGQETQYF.